Following are 13 T cell receptor beta chains from one sample sequenced in a study of cytomegalovirus exposure and HLA in healthy donors. PCR employed 60 Vbeta and 13 Jbeta primers. Here immunoSEQ multiplex PCR was the method, and the copy in TCRdb shows in-frame clones only, minus some. The table includes 150,000 or so clones, approximately 86% detected once. The source material was PBMCs. The receptors derive from a male donor in good health and CMV-seronegative.

V is TRBV29-1 and J is TRBJ1-2, with 8 positions matching TRBD1. V shed 4 bases and J 8 bases; nucleotides not matched to a gene: 9. The CDR3 consists of 13 residues. CDR1 and CDR2 (germline): SQVTM, ANQGSEA. CDR3 sequence reads: CSVVRQGASGYTF. CDR3 coding DNA: TGCAGCGTTGTTCGGCAGGGGGCGTCGGGCTACACCTTC.

Only a few counts were recorded for this clone. The V gene is TRBV7-3, the J gene TRBJ2-1; 9 bases match TRBD2. There are 16 residues in the CDR3. CDR1 SGHTA and CDR2 FQGTGA come from the germline V gene. Germline trimming cut 5 bases from V and 8 bases from J; bases unmatched to any gene: 13. The CDR3 DNA reads as TGTGCCAGCAGCCCCGCGATGACTAGCGGAACCCATGAGCAGTTCTTC. Translation gives CASSPAMTSGTHEQFF. The whole variable domain, remainder taken from reference TRBV7-3 and TRBJ2-1, is GAGVSQTPSNKVTEKGKYVELRCDPISGHTALYWYRQSLGQGPEFLIYFQGTGAADDSGLPNDRFFAVRPEGSVSTLKIQRTERGDSAVYLCASSPAMTSGTHEQFFGPGTRLTVL.

The chain employs TRBV5-1 and TRBJ2-7; 8 nucleotides match TRBD2. This CDR3 region has 13 residues. Unmatched junction bases numbered 8, after V lost 5 bases and J lost 7 bases. CDR1 SGHRS and CDR2 YFSETQ come from the germline V gene. The CDR3 sequence is CASRPAGVGEQYF. The CDR3 nucleotides are TGCGCCAGCAGACCAGCGGGAGTGGGGGAGCAGTACTTC.

This chain uses TRBV29-1 with TRBJ1-1, with 8 bases that match TRBD1. After removal of 6 bases from V and 4 bases from J, the junction contained 10 bases not matched to a gene. The V gene's germline CDR1 is SQVTM and CDR2 ANQGSEA. This CDR3 spans 14 amino acids. In nucleotides, the CDR3 is TGCAGCGTAGGACAGGGCAGTCTTTTCACTGAAGCTTTCTTT. The encoded protein is CSVGQGSLFTEAFF.

The chain carries TRBV27 and TRBJ1-2, with 9 bases identical to TRBD1. Germline CDR1 reads MNHEY; CDR2 reads SMNVEV (reference sequence). J was trimmed by 3 bases and V by 10 bases; bases with no gene match: 6. The CDR3 has 13 amino acids. The CDR3 coding sequence is TGTGCCACCCGGACAGGGGCCGACTATGGCTACACCTTC. Protein sequence: CATRTGADYGYTF.

The V and J genes are TRBV10-3 and TRBJ1-6; D remains unclear. The germline V gene encodes CDR1 ENHRY and CDR2 SYGVKD. The germline V and J ends were trimmed by 4 bases and 4 bases, with 8 bases remaining between them. The CDR3 length is 14 residues. CDR3 bases: TGTGCCATCAGTGGTAGCCAGTATAATTCACCCCTCCACTTT. Translated, it gives CAISGSQYNSPLHF.

The genes are TRBV28 and TRBJ2-7; TRBD2 matches 14 bases. Trimming removed 4 bases from V and 2 bases from J; junction bases left unmatched: 16. Looked up from germline, CDR1 is MDHEN and CDR2 is SYDVKM. This CDR3 comprises 20 residues. This chain's CDR3 is CASSSPFFGLAGGTAYEQYF. CDR3 nucleotides: TGTGCCAGCAGTTCCCCCTTTTTTGGACTAGCGGGAGGTACGGCCTACGAGCAGTACTTC.

The chain recombines TRBV27 with TRBJ1-1; D unresolved. Per germline, CDR1 MNHEY and CDR2 SMNVEV (reference sequence). V lost 3 bases, J lost 1 base, and 9 bases lay in between. The CDR3 runs to 14 residues. This CDR3 reads CASSFVSGNTEAFF. In DNA form, the CDR3 reads TGTGCCAGCAGTTTTGTTTCGGGGAACACTGAAGCTTTCTTT.

This sequence joins TRBV2 and TRBJ2-5, with D possibly matching TRBD2 (5 bases). This CDR3 is built from 15 residues. Germline V CDR1 and CDR2: SNHLY, FYNNEI. V lost 5 bases to trimming and J lost 5 bases, with 18 bases between them. CDR3 sequence (DNA): TGTGCCAGCAGTCCAAGGACTCTCCGGCGCGAGACCCAGTACTTC. Its protein is CASSPRTLRRETQYF.

The chain employs TRBV9 and TRBJ2-3; unclear D gene. Trimming took 3 bases from V and 2 from J, leaving 10 bases between them. The CDR3 is made up of 14 amino acids. CDR1 is SGDLS, CDR2 YYNGEE, per germline. The CDR3 sequence: CASSAPPHTDTQYF. The DNA of the CDR3 is TGTGCCAGCAGCGCCCCCCCCCACACAGATACGCAGTATTTT.

V is TRBV4-1 and J is TRBJ1-4, with D hard to call. This CDR3 spans 16 amino acids. V dropped 0 bases and J dropped 5 bases, with 13 bases sitting between them. CDR1 and CDR2 (germline): MGHRA, YSYEKL. The CDR3 region is CASSQDPTEWNEKLFF. The CDR3 nucleotides are TGCGCCAGCAGCCAAGATCCTACAGAGTGGAATGAAAAACTGTTTTTT.

The chain carries TRBV7-9 and TRBJ2-1, with 9 bases aligning to TRBD2. The CDR3 covers 16 residues. CDR1 is SEHNR and CDR2 is FQNEAQ in the germline V gene (reference sequence). V shed 5 bases, J shed 0 bases, and the junction held 5 bases outside the gene matches. This CDR3 is CASSQNSGSSYNEQFF. The CDR3 nucleotides are TGTGCCAGCAGCCAAAATAGCGGGAGCTCCTACAATGAGCAGTTCTTC.

Only a few counts were recorded for this clone. The chain couples TRBV29-1 to TRBJ2-1; TRBD2 is a possible D gene (5 bases). The CDR3 runs 11 residues. Germline V gives CDR1 SQVTM, CDR2 ANQGSEA. V dropped 5 bases and J dropped 14 bases, with 16 bases sitting between them. DNA for the CDR3: TGCAGCGTTATAACACTAGGAGCGAAGTTCTTC. This encodes CSVITLGAKFF.